The sequence of this TCR beta chain was determined in a study of OX40 agonist ivuxolimab in advanced cancers. Broader study findings: The average count of expanded clones was higher among CD8+ T cells than among CD4+. Clones of CD4+ and CD8+ blood T cells grew by week 6 at doses of 0.1 to 3.0 mg/kg.

As concerns this clone: What it binds is unknown.

The germline CDR1 and CDR2 sequences are SNHLY and FYNNEI. V lost 7 bases to trimming and J lost 1 base, with 12 bases between them. CDR3 length: 14 amino acids. Generated by immunoSEQ multiplex PCR, the TCRdb table keeps only in-frame clones and is missing some. The sample carries tens of thousands of clones, approximately 77% recorded once. The sampling schedule covered blood at baseline, cycle 4 day 1, and cycle 7 day 1. This receptor was identified in an adult with an advanced solid tumor such as melanoma, head and neck, liver or kidney cancer. Sequencing was performed on CD4+ or CD8+ T cells sorted from blood, taken in a trial of the OX40 agonist ivuxolimab. This chain connects TRBV2 to TRBJ2-3; D ambiguous. The CDR3 DNA sequence: TGTGCCAGCACCACGTCTACAGGCACAGATACGCAGTATTTT. Amino acids: CASTTSTGTDTQYF.